This TCR beta chain was sequenced in a study of follicular helper T cells after annual influenza vaccination. At the level of the study: For some subjects, blood spans the 2013-2014, 2014-2015 and 2015-2016 annual vaccinations.

This CDR3 region has 15 residues. Germline CDR1 MDHEN, CDR2 SYDVKM. V was trimmed by 4 bases and J by 0 bases, leaving 13 bases between them. Described time point: 2014-2015 season, pre-vaccination. Donors were community-dwelling with no influenza vaccine in the prior 6 months. Profiled with immunoSEQ multiplex PCR; TCRdb holds only in-frame clones, not every one. This table has 10,000 or so clones, more than 75% appearing once. The origin of this receptor is an adult who received the influenza vaccine. The specimen was CXCR5- memory CD4+ T cells sorted from blood, collected on the day of influenza vaccination. The chain links TRBV28 to TRBJ2-7, with D hard to call. CDR3 sequence: CASSSLERSSYEQYF. CDR3 nucleotides: TGTGCCAGCAGTTCCCTCGAGCGCTCCTCCTACGAGCAGTACTTC.